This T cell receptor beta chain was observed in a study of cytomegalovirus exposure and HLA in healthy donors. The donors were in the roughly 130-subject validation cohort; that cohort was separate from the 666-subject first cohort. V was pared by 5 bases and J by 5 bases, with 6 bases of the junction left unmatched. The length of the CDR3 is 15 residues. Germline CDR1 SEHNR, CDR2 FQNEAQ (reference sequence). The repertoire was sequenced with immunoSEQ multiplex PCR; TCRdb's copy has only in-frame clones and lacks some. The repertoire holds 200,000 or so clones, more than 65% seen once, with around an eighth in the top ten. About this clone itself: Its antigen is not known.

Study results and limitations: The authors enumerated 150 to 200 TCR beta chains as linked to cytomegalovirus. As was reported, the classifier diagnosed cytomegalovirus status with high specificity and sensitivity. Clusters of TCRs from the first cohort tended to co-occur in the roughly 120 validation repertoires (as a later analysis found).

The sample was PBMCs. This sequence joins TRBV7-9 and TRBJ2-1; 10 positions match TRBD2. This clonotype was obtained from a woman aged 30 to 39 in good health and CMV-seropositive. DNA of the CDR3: TGTGCCAGCAGCGACCCGGGACTAGCGAACAATGAGCAGTTCTTC. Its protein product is CASSDPGLANNEQFF.